These T cell receptor beta chains were read from a single sample in a study of T cell responses to AZD1222 COVID-19 vaccine. Profiling relied on immunoSEQ multiplex PCR, and the TCRdb table lists in-frame clones only, not all of them. The data hold about 270,000 clones, with roughly 93% observed a single time. Source: peripheral blood, taken 28 days after the second AZD1222 dose. Receptors originate from an adult who received the AZD1222 COVID-19 vaccine. CDR3s include the opening cysteine and the closing phenylalanine or tryptophan. Each record gives: CDR3 protein, CDR3 DNA, clone size, V gene, J gene, D gene. A D gene is named only where the DNA matches it firmly. Clone size appears in some rows only: once, few, many, or a class for an expanded clone.

CASSFDGMIEKLFF,TGTGCCAGCAGTTTCGATGGTATGATTGAAAAACTGTTTTTT,-,TRBV28,TRBJ1-4,-
CASRASGGGKTQYF,TGTGCCAGCAGGGCTAGCGGGGGGGGAAAGACCCAGTACTTC,-,TRBV3-1/TRBV3-2,TRBJ2-5,TRBD2
CASSPGTGRNTEAFF,TGTGCCAGTAGTCCCGGGACAGGGAGGAACACTGAAGCTTTCTTT,few,TRBV19,TRBJ1-1,TRBD1
CASSPQQTYEQYF,TGTGCCAGCTCACCACAACAGACCTACGAGCAGTACTTC,-,TRBV18,TRBJ2-7,-
CAISGSGTDTQYF,TGTGCCATCAGTGGAAGCGGCACAGATACGCAGTATTTT,-,TRBV10-3,TRBJ2-3,-
CASSHLGSPLHF,TGTGCCAGCAGCCACCTAGGGTCACCCCTCCACTTT,-,TRBV3-1/TRBV3-2,TRBJ1-6,-
CASSQVGGERFF,TGTGCCAGCAGCCAAGTAGGGGGGGAGAGGTTCTTC,-,TRBV3-1/TRBV3-2,TRBJ2-1,-
CASSLTAPNTEAFF,TGCGCCAGCAGCTTGACAGCCCCGAACACTGAAGCTTTCTTT,once,TRBV5-1,TRBJ1-1,-
CASSEGIPGGTQYF,TGTGCCAGCAGTGAAGGAATCCCGGGGGGTACGCAGTATTTT,once,TRBV2,TRBJ2-3,TRBD2
CASSYKGGPWVQPQHF,TGTGCCAGCAGTTACAAAGGGGGGCCATGGGTTCAGCCCCAGCATTTT,once,TRBV6-2/TRBV6-3,TRBJ1-5,-
CASSVTGEKLFF,TGTGCCAGCAGTGTGACAGGGGAAAAACTGTTTTTT,-,TRBV27,TRBJ1-4,TRBD1
CASSPTLGGMGRNTEAFF,TGTGCCAGCAGCCCCACCCTAGGGGGTATGGGGAGAAACACTGAAGCTTTCTTT,-,TRBV7-9,TRBJ1-1,-
CASSLAEAGELFF,TGCGCCAGCAGCTTGGCCGAGGCCGGGGAGCTGTTTTTT,-,TRBV5-1,TRBJ2-2,-
CASSYVAGELFF,TGTGCCAGCAGTTACGTGGCCGGGGAGCTGTTTTTT,-,TRBV6-2/TRBV6-3,TRBJ2-2,-
CASSYTGGLGYEQYF,TGTGCCAGCAGCTACACAGGGGGCCTTGGCTACGAGCAGTACTTC,-,TRBV5-6,TRBJ2-7,TRBD1
CASSPSRGDTEAFF,TGTGCCAGCTCACCCTCTCGAGGGGACACTGAAGCTTTCTTT,-,TRBV18,TRBJ1-1,-
CASSYLLGSSYEQYF,TGCGCCAGCAGCTACCTACTGGGAAGCTCCTACGAGCAGTACTTC,once,TRBV5-1,TRBJ2-7,-
CASSLAPRGRTYGYTF,TGCGCCAGCAGCTTGGCTCCCAGGGGACGTACCTATGGCTACACCTTC,-,TRBV5-1,TRBJ1-2,-
CASSPIASGNTIYF,TGTGCCAGCAGCCCGATCGCCTCTGGAAACACCATATATTTT,-,TRBV11-2,TRBJ1-3,-
CASSSGTRPGELFF,TGTGCCAGCAGCTCCGGGACTAGGCCCGGGGAGCTGTTTTTT,few,TRBV28,TRBJ2-2,TRBD2
CASSKGQGSEAFF,TGCGCCAGCAGCAAAGGACAGGGCTCCGAAGCTTTCTTT,-,TRBV5-1,TRBJ1-1,TRBD1
CATSREDRPAYEQYF,TGTGCCACCAGCAGAGAGGACAGACCTGCTTACGAGCAGTACTTC,-,TRBV15,TRBJ2-7,-
CASSPGGGEGTQYF,TGCGCCAGCAGCCCGGGCGGAGGGGAGGGGACCCAGTACTTC,-,TRBV5-1,TRBJ2-5,TRBD2
CASSSETGGLYEQYF,TGCGCCAGCAGCTCGGAGACAGGGGGCCTCTACGAGCAGTACTTC,-,TRBV5-1,TRBJ2-7,TRBD1
CASSQESMVNTEAFF,TGTGCCAGCAGCCAAGAATCGATGGTGAACACTGAAGCTTTCTTT,-,TRBV4-2,TRBJ1-1,-
CASSRGSYGYTF,TGTGCCAGCAGCAGAGGGAGCTATGGCTACACCTTC,-,TRBV3-1/TRBV3-2,TRBJ1-2,-
CASSPTTSPAYEQYF,TGTGCCAGCAGCCCGACGACTAGCCCAGCCTACGAGCAGTACTTC,once,TRBV7-2,TRBJ2-7,TRBD2
CASRADRNLPYEQYF,TGTGCCAGCAGGGCCGACAGGAACCTTCCCTACGAGCAGTACTTC,-,TRBV27,TRBJ2-7,-
CASSQDLESPLHF,TGTGCCAGCAGCCAAGATTTGGAGTCACCCCTCCACTTT,-,TRBV4-2,TRBJ1-6,-
CASSIDGPSNQPQHF,TGTGCCAGTAGTATAGACGGTCCTAGCAATCAGCCCCAGCATTTT,-,TRBV19,TRBJ1-5,-
CAISEQIPDGYTF,TGTGCCATCAGTGAACAGATCCCGGATGGCTACACCTTC,once,TRBV10-3,TRBJ1-2,-
CASSLRDRDSSGNTIYF,TGTGCCAGCAGTCTTCGGGACAGGGACAGCTCTGGAAACACCATATATTTT,once,TRBV6-6,TRBJ1-3,TRBD1